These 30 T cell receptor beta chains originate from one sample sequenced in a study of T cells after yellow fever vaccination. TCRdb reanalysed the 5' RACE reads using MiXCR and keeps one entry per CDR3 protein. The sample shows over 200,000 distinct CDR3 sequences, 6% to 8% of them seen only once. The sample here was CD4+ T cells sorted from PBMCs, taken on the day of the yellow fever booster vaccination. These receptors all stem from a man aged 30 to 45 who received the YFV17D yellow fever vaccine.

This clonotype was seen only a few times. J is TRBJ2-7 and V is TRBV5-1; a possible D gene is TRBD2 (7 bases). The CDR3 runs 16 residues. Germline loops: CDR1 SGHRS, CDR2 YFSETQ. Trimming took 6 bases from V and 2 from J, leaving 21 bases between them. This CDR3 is CASTEMRGRGTYEQYF. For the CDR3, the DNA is TGCGCCAGCACCGAAATGCGGGGGCGAGGTACCTACGAGCAGTACTTC.

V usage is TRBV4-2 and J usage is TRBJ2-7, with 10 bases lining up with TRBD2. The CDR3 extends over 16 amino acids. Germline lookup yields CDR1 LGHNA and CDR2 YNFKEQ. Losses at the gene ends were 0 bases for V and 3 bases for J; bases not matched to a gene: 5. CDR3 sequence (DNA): TGTGCCAGCAGCCAAGAGGACCCTAGCGGGAGCTACGAGCAGTACTTC. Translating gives CASSQEDPSGSYEQYF.

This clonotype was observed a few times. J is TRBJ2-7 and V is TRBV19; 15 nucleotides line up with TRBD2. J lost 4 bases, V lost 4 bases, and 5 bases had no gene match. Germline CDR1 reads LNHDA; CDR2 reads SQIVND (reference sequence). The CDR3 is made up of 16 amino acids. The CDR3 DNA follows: TGTGCCAGTAGTAGCCTGGGACTAGCGGGAGGATACGAGCAGTACTTC. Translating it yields CASSSLGLAGGYEQYF.

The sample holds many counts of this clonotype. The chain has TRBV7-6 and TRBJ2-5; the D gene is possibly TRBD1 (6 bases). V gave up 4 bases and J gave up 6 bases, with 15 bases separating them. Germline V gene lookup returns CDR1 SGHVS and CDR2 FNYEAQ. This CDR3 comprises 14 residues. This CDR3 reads CASSSFTGKKTQYF. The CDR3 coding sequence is TGTGCCAGCAGCTCGTTCACAGGGAAAAAGACCCAGTACTTC.

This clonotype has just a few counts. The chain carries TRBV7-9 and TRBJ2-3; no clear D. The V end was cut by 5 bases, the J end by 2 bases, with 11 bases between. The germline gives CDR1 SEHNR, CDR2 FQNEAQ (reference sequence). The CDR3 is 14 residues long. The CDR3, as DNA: TGTGCCAGCAGCCGGACGGCCCTCACAGATACGCAGTATTTT. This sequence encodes CASSRTALTDTQYF.

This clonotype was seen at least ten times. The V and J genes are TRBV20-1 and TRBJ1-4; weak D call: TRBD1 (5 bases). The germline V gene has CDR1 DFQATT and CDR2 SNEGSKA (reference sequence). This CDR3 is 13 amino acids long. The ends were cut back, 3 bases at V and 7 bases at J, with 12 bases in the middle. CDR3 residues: CSASPGPGEKLFF. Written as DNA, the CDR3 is TGCAGTGCTAGTCCAGGGCCCGGTGAAAAACTGTTTTTT.

CDR3 protein: CASSSGTSGFNEQFF. CDR3 DNA sequence: TGTGCCAGCAGCTCCGGGACTAGCGGGTTCAATGAGCAGTTCTTC. The chain couples TRBV5-4 to TRBJ2-1; 12 bases align to TRBD2. From germline, CDR1 is SGHNT and CDR2 YYREEE (reference sequence). This CDR3 comprises 15 residues. Trimming cost V 3 bases and J 6 bases; bases outside gene matches: 4.

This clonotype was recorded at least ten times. This chain's CDR3 is CASSQSSGRVGELFF. The CDR3 nucleotides are TGCGCCAGCAGCCAATCAAGCGGGAGGGTCGGGGAGCTGTTTTTT. The J gene is TRBJ2-2, the V gene TRBV4-3, with 10 positions matching TRBD2. This CDR3 region has 15 residues. Looked up from germline, CDR1 is LGHNA and CDR2 is YSLEER. J gave up 7 bases and V 2 bases, and 4 bases lay outside the gene matches.

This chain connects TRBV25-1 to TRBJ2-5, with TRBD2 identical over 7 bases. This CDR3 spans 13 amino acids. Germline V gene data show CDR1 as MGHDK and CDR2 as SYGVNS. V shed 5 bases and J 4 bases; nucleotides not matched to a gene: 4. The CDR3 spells CASSKAGLETQYF. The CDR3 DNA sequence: TGTGCCAGCAGTAAAGCGGGACTAGAGACCCAGTACTTC. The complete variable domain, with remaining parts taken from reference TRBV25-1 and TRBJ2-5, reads EADIYQTPRYLVIGTGKKITLECSQTMGHDKMYWYQQDPGMELHLIHYSYGVNSTEKGDLSSESTVSRIRTEHFPLTLESARPSHTSQYLCASSKAGLETQYFGPGTRLLVL.

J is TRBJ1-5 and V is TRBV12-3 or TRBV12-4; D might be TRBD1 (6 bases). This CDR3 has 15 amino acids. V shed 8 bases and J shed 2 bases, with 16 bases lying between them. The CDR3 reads CASGVGGLGNQPQHF. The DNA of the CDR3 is TGTGCCAGCGGAGTTGGGGGCTTAGGCAATCAGCCCCAGCATTTT.

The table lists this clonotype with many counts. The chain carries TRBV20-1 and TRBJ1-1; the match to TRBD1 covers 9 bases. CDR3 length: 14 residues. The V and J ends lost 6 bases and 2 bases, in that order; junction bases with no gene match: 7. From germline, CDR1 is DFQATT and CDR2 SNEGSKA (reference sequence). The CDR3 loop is CSAKPGQGNTEAFF. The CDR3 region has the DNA TGCAGTGCAAAACCGGGACAGGGAAACACTGAAGCTTTCTTT.

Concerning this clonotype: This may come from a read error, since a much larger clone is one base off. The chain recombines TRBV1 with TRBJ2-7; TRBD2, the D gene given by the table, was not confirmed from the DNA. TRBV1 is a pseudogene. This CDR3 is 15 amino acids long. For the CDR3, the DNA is TGCACCAGCAGCCAAAAGGGACTTTGGTTCTACGAGCAGCACTTC. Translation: CTSSQKGLWFYEQHF.

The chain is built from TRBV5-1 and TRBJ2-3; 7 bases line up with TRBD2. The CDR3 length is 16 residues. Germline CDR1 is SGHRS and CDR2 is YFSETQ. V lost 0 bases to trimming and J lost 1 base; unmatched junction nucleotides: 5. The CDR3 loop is CASSLDGAGGTDTQYF. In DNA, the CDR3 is TGCGCCAGCAGCTTGGATGGGGCGGGAGGCACAGATACGCAGTATTTT.

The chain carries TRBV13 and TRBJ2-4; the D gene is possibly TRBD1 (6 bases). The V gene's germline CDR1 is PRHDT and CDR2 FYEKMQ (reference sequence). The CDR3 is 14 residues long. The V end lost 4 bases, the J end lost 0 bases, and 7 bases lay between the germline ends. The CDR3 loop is CASSWGLAKNIQYF. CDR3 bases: TGTGCCAGCAGCTGGGGGCTAGCCAAAAACATTCAGTACTTC.

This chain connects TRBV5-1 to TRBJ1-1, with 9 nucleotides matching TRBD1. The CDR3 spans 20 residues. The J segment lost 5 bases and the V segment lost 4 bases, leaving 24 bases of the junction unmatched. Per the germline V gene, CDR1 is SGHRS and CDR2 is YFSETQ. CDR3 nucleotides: TGCGCCAGCAGCGCATACAGGGGACAGGGCGGTCCCTTTAGCGGGACTGAAGCTTTCTTT. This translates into CASSAYRGQGGPFSGTEAFF. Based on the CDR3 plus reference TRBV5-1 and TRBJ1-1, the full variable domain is KAGVTQTPRYLIKTRGQQVTLSCSPISGHRSVSWYQQTPGQGLQFLFEYFSETQRNKGNFPGRFSGRQFSNSRSEMNVSTLELGDSALYLCASSAYRGQGGPFSGTEAFFGQGTRLTVV.

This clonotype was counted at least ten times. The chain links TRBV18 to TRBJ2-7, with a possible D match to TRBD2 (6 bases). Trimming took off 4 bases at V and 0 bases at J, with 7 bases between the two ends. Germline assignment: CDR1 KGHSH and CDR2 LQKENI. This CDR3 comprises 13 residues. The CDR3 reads CASSLAVSYEQYF. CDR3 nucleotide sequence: TGTGCCAGCTCACTAGCGGTCTCCTACGAGCAGTACTTC.

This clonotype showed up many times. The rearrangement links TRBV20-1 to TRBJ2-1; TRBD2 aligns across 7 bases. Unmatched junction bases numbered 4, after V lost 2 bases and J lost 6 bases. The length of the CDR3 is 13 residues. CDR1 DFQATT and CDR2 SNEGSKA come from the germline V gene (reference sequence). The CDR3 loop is CSARNAGANEQFF. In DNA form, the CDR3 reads TGCAGTGCTAGAAATGCGGGAGCCAATGAGCAGTTCTTC.

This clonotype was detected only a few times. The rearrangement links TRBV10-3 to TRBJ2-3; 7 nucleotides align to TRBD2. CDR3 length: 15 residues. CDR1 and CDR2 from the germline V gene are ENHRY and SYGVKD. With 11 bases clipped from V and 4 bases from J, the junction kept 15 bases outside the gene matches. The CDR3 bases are TGTGCCGCTAGGCGGGCGGGAGAGGCCTCAGATACGCAGTATTTT. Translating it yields CAARRAGEASDTQYF.

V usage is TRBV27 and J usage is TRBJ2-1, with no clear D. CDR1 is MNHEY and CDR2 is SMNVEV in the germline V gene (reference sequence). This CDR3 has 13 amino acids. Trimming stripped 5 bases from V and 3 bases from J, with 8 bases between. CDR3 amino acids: CASSPTFYNEQFF. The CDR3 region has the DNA TGTGCCAGCAGTCCGACCTTCTACAATGAGCAGTTCTTC.

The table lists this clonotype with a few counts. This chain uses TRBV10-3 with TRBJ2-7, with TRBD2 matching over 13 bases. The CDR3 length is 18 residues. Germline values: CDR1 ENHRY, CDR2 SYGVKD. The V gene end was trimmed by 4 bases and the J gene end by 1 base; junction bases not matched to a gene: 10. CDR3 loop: CAISGRTSGSHRSYEQYF. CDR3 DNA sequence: TGTGCCATCAGTGGGAGGACTAGCGGGAGTCATCGGTCCTACGAGCAGTACTTC.

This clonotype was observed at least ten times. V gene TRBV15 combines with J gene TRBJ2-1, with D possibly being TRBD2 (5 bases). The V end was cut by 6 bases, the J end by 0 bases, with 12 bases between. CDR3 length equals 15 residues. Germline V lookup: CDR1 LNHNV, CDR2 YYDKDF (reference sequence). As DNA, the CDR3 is TGTGCCACCAGGGGAGCGTCGCTCTCCTACAATGAGCAGTTCTTC. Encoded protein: CATRGASLSYNEQFF.

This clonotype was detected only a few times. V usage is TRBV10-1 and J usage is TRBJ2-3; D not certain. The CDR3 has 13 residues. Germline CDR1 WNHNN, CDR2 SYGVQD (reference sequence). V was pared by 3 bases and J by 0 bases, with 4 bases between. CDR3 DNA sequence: TGCGCCAGCAGTGAAACTAGCACAGATACGCAGTATTTT. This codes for CASSETSTDTQYF.

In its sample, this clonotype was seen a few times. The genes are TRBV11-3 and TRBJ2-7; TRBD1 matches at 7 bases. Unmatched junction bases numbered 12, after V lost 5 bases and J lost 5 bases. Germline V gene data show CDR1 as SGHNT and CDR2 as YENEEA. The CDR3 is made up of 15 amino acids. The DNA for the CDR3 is TGTGCCAGCAGCCCGGGGAGACAGGGTGCCAACGAGCAGTACTTC. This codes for CASSPGRQGANEQYF.

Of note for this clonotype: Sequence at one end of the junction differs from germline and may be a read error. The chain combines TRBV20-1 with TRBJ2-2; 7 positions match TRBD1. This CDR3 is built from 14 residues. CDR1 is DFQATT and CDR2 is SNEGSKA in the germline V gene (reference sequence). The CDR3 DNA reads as TGCAGTGCCAGAGGGTCACAGGGGCCCGGGGAGCTGTTTTTT. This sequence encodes CSARGSQGPGELFF.

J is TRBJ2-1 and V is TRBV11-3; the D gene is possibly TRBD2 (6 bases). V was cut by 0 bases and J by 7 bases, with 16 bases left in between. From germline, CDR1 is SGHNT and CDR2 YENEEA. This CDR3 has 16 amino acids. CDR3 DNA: TGTGCCAGCAGCTTAGATCCCACGGACGGGGGAAATGAGCAGTTCTTC. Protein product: CASSLDPTDGGNEQFF. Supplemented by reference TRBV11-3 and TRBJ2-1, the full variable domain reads EAGVVQSPRYKIIEKKQPVAFWCNPISGHNTLYWYLQNLGQGPELLIRYENEEAVDDSQLPKDRFSAERLKGVDSTLKIQPAELGDSAVYLCASSLDPTDGGNEQFFGPGTRLTVL.

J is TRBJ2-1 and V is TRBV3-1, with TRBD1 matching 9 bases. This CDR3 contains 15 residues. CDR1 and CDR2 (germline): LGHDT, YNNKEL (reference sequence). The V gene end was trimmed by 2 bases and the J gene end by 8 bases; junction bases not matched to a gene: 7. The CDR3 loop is CASSQTWDRVYEQFF. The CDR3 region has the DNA TGTGCCAGCAGCCAAACCTGGGACAGGGTATATGAGCAGTTCTTC.

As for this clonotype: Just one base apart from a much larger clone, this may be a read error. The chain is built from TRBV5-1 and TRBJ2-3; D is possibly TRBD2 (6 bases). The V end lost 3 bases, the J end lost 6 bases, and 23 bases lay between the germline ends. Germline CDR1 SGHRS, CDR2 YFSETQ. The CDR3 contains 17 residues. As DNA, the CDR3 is TGCGCCAGCAGCTATGGTAGGACTAACACCTCGAGGGATACGCAGTATTTT. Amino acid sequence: CASSYGRTNTSRDTQYF.

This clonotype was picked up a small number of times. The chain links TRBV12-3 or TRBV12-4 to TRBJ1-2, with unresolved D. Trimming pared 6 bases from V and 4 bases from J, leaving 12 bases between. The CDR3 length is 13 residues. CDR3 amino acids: CASSARVPYGYTF. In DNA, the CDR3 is TGTGCCAGCAGCGCCCGGGTACCCTATGGCTACACCTTC.

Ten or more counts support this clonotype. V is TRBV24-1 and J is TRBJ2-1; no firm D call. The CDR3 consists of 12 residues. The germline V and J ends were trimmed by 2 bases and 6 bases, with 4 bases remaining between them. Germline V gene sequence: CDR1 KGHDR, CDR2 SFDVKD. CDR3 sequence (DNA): TGTGCCACCAGTGATTATCCCAATGAGCAGTTCTTC. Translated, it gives CATSDYPNEQFF.

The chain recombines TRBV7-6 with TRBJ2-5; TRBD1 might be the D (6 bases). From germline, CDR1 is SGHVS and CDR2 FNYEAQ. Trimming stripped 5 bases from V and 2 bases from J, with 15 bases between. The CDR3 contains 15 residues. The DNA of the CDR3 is TGTGCCAGCAGCGACCCCGGGACAAAGCAAGAGACCCAGTACTTC. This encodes CASSDPGTKQETQYF.